The entry below describes one T cell receptor (beta chain). The data derive from a study of blood T cell repertoires in COVID-19. For the study at large: The study drew acute and convalescent COVID-19 samples from the United States, Italy and Spain. T cells, B-cell-depleted T cells, or PBMCs supplied cDNA or gDNA.

In the original processing: Reference gene primer amplification gave estimated nucleated cell counts. Assay: immunoSEQ multiplex PCR; the TCRdb copy retains only in-frame clones and omits some. Clone size and V and J calls were adopted from that table, with D and trimming inferred from the DNA. Among a few hundred thousand clones listed, around 90% were seen once. The TCR was taken from a man aged 18 to 35 with active or convalescent COVID-19. The sample consisted of peripheral blood.

CDR3 sequence reads: CASSEGPLGLAGGEQFF. As DNA, the CDR3 is TGTGCCAGCAGTGAAGGCCCCCTGGGCTTAGCGGGGGGTGAGCAGTTCTTC. The rearrangement joins TRBV6-1 to TRBJ2-1, with 10 bases identical to TRBD2. Germline CDR1 is MNHNS and CDR2 is SASEGT. V was pared by 1 base and J by 9 bases, with 12 bases of the junction left unmatched. This CDR3 has 17 amino acids.